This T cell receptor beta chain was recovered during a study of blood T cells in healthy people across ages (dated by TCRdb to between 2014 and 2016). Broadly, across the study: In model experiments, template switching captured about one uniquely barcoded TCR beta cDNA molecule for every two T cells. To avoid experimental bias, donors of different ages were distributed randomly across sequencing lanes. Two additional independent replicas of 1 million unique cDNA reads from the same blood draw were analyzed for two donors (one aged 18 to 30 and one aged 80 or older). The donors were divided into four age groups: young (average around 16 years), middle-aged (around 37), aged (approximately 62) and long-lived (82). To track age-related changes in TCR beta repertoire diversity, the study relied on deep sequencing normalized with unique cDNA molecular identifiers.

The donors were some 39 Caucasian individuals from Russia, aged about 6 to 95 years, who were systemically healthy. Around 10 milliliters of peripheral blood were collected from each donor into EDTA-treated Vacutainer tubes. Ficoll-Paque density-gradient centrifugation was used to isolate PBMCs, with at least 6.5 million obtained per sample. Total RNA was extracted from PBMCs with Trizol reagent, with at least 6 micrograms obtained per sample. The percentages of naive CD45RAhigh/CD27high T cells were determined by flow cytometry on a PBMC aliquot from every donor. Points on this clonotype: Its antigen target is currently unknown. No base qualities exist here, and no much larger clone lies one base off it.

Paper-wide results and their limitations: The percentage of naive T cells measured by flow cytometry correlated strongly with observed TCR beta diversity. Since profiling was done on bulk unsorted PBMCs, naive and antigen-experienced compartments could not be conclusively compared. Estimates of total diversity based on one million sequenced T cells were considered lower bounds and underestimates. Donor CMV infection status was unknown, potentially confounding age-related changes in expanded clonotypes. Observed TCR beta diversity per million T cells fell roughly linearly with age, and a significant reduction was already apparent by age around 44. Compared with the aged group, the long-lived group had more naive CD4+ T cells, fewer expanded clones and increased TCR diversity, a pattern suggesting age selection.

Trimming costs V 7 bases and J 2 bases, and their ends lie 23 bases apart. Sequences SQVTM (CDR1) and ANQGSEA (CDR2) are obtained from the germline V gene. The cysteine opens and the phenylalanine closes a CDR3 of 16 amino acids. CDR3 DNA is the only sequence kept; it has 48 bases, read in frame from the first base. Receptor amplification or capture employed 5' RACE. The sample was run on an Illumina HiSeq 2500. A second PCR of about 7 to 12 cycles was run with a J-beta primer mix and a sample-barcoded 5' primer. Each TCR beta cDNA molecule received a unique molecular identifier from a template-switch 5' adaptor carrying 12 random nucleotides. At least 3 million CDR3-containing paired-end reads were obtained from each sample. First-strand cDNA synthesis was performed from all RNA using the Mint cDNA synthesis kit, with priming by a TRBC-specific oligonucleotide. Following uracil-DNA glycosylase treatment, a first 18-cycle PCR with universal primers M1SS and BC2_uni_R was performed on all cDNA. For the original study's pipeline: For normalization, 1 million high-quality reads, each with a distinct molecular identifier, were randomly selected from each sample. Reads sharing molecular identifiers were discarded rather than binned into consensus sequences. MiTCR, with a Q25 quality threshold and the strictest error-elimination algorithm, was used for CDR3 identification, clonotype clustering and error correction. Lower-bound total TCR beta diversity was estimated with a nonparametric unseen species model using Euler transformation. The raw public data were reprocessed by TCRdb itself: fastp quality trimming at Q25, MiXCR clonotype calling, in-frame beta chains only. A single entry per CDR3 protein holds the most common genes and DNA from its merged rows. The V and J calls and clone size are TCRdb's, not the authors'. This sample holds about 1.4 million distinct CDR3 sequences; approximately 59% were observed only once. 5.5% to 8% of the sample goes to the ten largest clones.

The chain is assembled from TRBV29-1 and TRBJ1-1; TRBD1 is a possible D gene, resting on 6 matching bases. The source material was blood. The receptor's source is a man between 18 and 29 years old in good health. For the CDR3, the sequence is CSGGPQKGGGNTEAFF. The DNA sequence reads TGCAGCGGCGGCCCCCAGAAAGGAGGGGGTAACACTGAAGCTTTCTTT.